This T cell receptor beta chain was found in a study of beta chain features in type 1 diabetes. The study reverse transcribed the entire isolated RNA, so it sequenced expressed TCRB transcripts. The data were produced by immunoSEQ multiplex PCR, yet TCRdb's version contains in-frame clones alone and is incomplete. The sample carries 200,000 to 300,000 clones, roughly 70% recorded once. In germline, CDR1 is GTSNPN, CDR2 SVGIG (reference sequence). The V end was cut by 0 bases, the J end by 3 bases, with 16 bases between. This CDR3 spans 16 amino acids. The source material was naive CD4+ T cells from blood. This TCR was recovered from a man aged 30 to 39 in good health. The chain employs TRBV30 and TRBJ2-3; unclear D gene. The CDR3 reads CAWSVRSPIGTDTQYF. In DNA, the CDR3 is TGTGCCTGGAGTGTACGCAGTCCAATCGGAACAGATACGCAGTATTTT.